The 32 T cell receptor beta chains below were found in one sample sequenced in a study of shared clonotypes between healthy human individuals (dated by TCRdb to 2019 to 2021). The library was obtained by the immunoSEQ multiplex PCR assay. TCRdb stores this immuneACCESS table with in-frame sequences only. Part of the clones is absent; in the studies checked, under half of the shortfall reflects unresolved V genes, and no reason is known for the rest. Present in this sample are about 2.3 million clones, 80% to 95% of which were seen just once. The ten largest account for about 0.39% of the sample. Sequenced input: naive CD4+ T cells from PBMCs. The sample's cell subset or site label, in plain terms: CD45RA+ positively selected. The receptor source for this set is a man aged 18 to 29 in good health. Some clones in this sample may be carry-over from other donors' samples.

The CDR3 spells CASSLAISRDHQETQYF. The CDR3 DNA is TGCGCCAGCAGCTTAGCTATTTCCCGAGACCACCAAGAGACCCAGTACTTC. The chain has TRBV5-1 and TRBJ2-5, with D unclear. The CDR3 length is 17 residues. V gave up 2 bases and J gave up 0 bases, with 17 bases separating them. Germline-derived CDR1 and CDR2 are SGHRS and YFSETQ.

V gene TRBV4-1 combines with J gene TRBJ1-4, with 7 bases lining up with TRBD1. J gave up 10 bases and V 1 base, and 9 bases lay outside the gene matches. Germline values: CDR1 MGHRA, CDR2 YSYEKL. The CDR3 has 15 residues. The CDR3 region is CASSQGTGGWVKLFF. The CDR3 nucleotides are TGCGCCAGCAGCCAAGGGACAGGCGGGTGGGTAAAACTGTTTTTT.

CDR3 in DNA: TGTGCCAGCAGCCAATTCCTGAGCACAGATACGCAGTATTTT. As protein: CASSQFLSTDTQYF. V usage is TRBV7-3 and J usage is TRBJ2-3, with D unresolved. V lost 5 bases and J 0 bases, leaving 9 bases between the germline ends. Germline V gene lookup returns CDR1 SGHTA and CDR2 FQGTGA. The CDR3 extends over 14 amino acids.

V and J are TRBV7-8 and TRBJ1-5, with TRBD1 matching over 9 bases. CDR3 length equals 16 residues. The junction had 12 bases not matched to a gene; V was cut back by 5 bases and J by 7 bases. Germline loops: CDR1 SGHVS, CDR2 FQNEAQ. Written as DNA, the CDR3 is TGTGCCAGCAGCCCCCGTCGGACAGGGGAGAGCCAGCCCCAGCATTTT. Amino acids: CASSPRRTGESQPQHF.

The chain uses TRBV25-1 and TRBJ2-7, with D tentatively TRBD2 (6 bases). CDR3 size: 15 residues. V lost 6 bases and J lost 2, with 17 bases in between. CDR1 MGHDK and CDR2 SYGVNS come from the germline V gene. CDR3 DNA sequence: TGTGCCAGCAGCCTATTCGGGACTCCCCCCTACGAGCAGTACTTC. Its protein product is CASSLFGTPPYEQYF.

V usage is TRBV6-5 and J usage is TRBJ1-1; D remains unclear. Germline values: CDR1 MNHEY, CDR2 SVGAGI. Trimming left V 6 bases short and J 1 base short, with 9 bases between. The CDR3 sequence is 13 residues long. This CDR3 is CASRPDGNTEAFF. DNA of the CDR3: TGTGCCAGCAGACCGGACGGGAACACTGAAGCTTTCTTT.

The V call is TRBV19, the J call TRBJ1-1; possibly TRBD1 for D (6 bases). The CDR3 sequence is 15 residues long. The V and J ends lost 9 bases and 1 base respectively, with 18 bases between them. Germline CDR1 LNHDA, CDR2 SQIVND (reference sequence). CDR3 nucleotides: TGTGCCAGCACCGGTTGGGGGGGCGGGAACACTGAAGCTTTCTTT. This sequence encodes CASTGWGGGNTEAFF.

Concerning this clone itself: The same CDR3 arises from other DNA sequences in this sample as well. The genes are TRBV19 and TRBJ2-5; D not resolved. The V gene lost 3 bases and the J gene lost 1 base, with 6 bases spanning the gap. Germline-derived CDR1 and CDR2 are LNHDA and SQIVND (reference sequence). The CDR3 runs to 13 residues. The CDR3 nucleotides read TGTGCCAGTAGTATCAGCTTCCAAGAGACCCAGTACTTC. As protein: CASSISFQETQYF.

V gene TRBV7-9 combines with J gene TRBJ2-1, with 11 bases fitting TRBD2. The CDR3 runs 15 residues. CDR1 SEHNR and CDR2 FQNEAQ come from the germline V gene (reference sequence). The junction had 3 bases not matched to a gene; V was cut back by 5 bases and J by 3 bases. CDR3 in amino acids: CASSPTSGDYNEQFF. In nucleotides, the CDR3 is TGTGCCAGCAGCCCGACTAGCGGGGACTACAATGAGCAGTTCTTC.

The genes are TRBV7-2 and TRBJ2-5; possible D gene TRBD2, 6 bases. CDR3 length: 10 amino acids. Trimming took 10 bases from V and 5 from J, leaving 8 bases between them. Germline V gene sequence: CDR1 SGHTA, CDR2 FQGNSA. DNA for the CDR3: TGTGCCAACGGGAGCGAGACCCAGTACTTC. Translating gives CANGSETQYF.

The rearrangement links TRBV11-1 to TRBJ2-5; 9 bases agree with TRBD2. V dropped 0 bases and J dropped 5; count of bases not matched to a gene: 7. From germline, CDR1 is SGHAT and CDR2 FQDESV (reference sequence). The CDR3 spans 16 residues. The CDR3 loop reads CASSLASRTSVETQYF. The DNA of the CDR3 is TGTGCCAGCAGCTTAGCCTCCCGGACTAGCGTTGAGACCCAGTACTTC.

This chain uses TRBV5-1 with TRBJ2-7; 8 bases are shared with TRBD2. Per germline, CDR1 SGHRS and CDR2 YFSETQ. Germline trimming cut 4 bases from V and 4 bases from J; bases unmatched to any gene: 10. The CDR3 is made up of 15 amino acids. CDR3 sequence: CASSVTSGTQYEQYF. DNA for the CDR3: TGCGCCAGCAGCGTCACTAGCGGAACCCAATACGAGCAGTACTTC. Full variable domain (missing parts from reference TRBV5-1 and TRBJ2-7): KAGVTQTPRYLIKTRGQQVTLSCSPISGHRSVSWYQQTPGQGLQFLFEYFSETQRNKGNFPGRFSGRQFSNSRSEMNVSTLELGDSALYLCASSVTSGTQYEQYFGPGTRLTVT.

The rearrangement joins TRBV6-1 to TRBJ1-3; D remains unclear. Germline lookup yields CDR1 MNHNS and CDR2 SASEGT. V gave up 5 bases and J gave up 7 bases, with 12 bases separating them. The CDR3 totals 13 residues. The CDR3 here is CASSPALGNTIYF. In DNA, the CDR3 is TGTGCCAGCAGTCCCGCGTTGGGGAACACCATATATTTT.

The chain links TRBV5-1 to TRBJ2-1, with D possibly TRBD2 on 6 matching bases. Trimming left V 0 bases short and J 2 bases short, with 15 bases between. There are 17 residues in the CDR3. Germline V gives CDR1 SGHRS, CDR2 YFSETQ. DNA for the CDR3: TGCGCCAGCAGCTTGGCCGGGTTAGCGGATACCTACAATGAGCAGTTCTTC. Translating it yields CASSLAGLADTYNEQFF.

The chain recombines TRBV28 with TRBJ2-1; the D call may be TRBD1 or TRBD2 (5 bases each). V lost 3 bases and J lost 2, with 14 bases in between. In germline, CDR1 is MDHEN, CDR2 SYDVKM. CDR3 size: 16 residues. This CDR3 is CASSFWGSDPYNEQFF. CDR3 sequence (DNA): TGTGCCAGCAGTTTTTGGGGGAGTGACCCCTACAATGAGCAGTTCTTC. The full variable domain, with the rest looked up from reference TRBV28 and TRBJ2-1, is DVKVTQSSRYLVKRTGEKVFLECVQDMDHENMFWYRQDPGLGLRLIYFSYDVKMKEKGDIPEGYSVSREKKERFSLILESASTNQTSMYLCASSFWGSDPYNEQFFGPGTRLTVL.

V gene TRBV6-1 combines with J gene TRBJ1-2; 8 nucleotides line up with TRBD1. The trim removed 3 bases at V and 0 bases at J, leaving 3 bases unmatched. The germline gives CDR1 MNHNS, CDR2 SASEGT. The CDR3 has 15 amino acids. The CDR3 coding sequence is TGTGCCAGCAGTGATATGGGACAGGCTAACTATGGCTACACCTTC. Protein product: CASSDMGQANYGYTF.

The chain is built from TRBV7-7 and TRBJ2-5, with D unresolved. Between the trimmed V and J ends, which lost 5 bases and 4 bases, there was a span of 14 bases. CDR1 is SSHAT and CDR2 is FNYEAQ in the germline V gene (reference sequence). The CDR3 has 14 residues. CDR3 in DNA: TGTGCCAGCAGCCGCTCTTCGCGCGGAGAGACCCAGTACTTC. This codes for CASSRSSRGETQYF.

The genes are TRBV29-1 and TRBJ1-2; D not certain. The V and J ends lost 4 bases and 6 bases respectively, with 18 bases between them. The CDR3 length is 14 residues. The V gene's germline CDR1 is SQVTM and CDR2 ANQGSEA. As DNA, the CDR3 is TGCAGCGTTGCCCGAGACCGCGGCTACGATGGCTACACCTTC. It encodes CSVARDRGYDGYTF.

This clone was recorded only once. CDR3 amino acids: CASSPYRSNQPQHF. CDR3 DNA sequence: TGTGCCAGCAGTCCATACAGAAGCAATCAGCCCCAGCATTTT. The V call is TRBV27, the J call TRBJ1-5, with D hard to call. The CDR3 runs to 14 residues. The germline gives CDR1 MNHEY, CDR2 SMNVEV (reference sequence). V was shortened by 5 bases and J by 1 base, with 9 bases between the two germline ends.

About this clone: Different DNA sequences within this sample yield the same CDR3. The chain combines TRBV29-1 with TRBJ2-7; D is possibly TRBD1 (7 bases). Germline V CDR1 and CDR2: SQVTM, ANQGSEA. The V end lost 4 bases, the J end lost 3 bases, and 10 bases lay between the germline ends. The CDR3 length is 12 residues. In nucleotides, the CDR3 is TGCAGCGTTGGGCGGGACAGCTACGAGCAGTACTTC. Translated: CSVGRDSYEQYF.

The chain couples TRBV9 to TRBJ2-1; D not certain. CDR1 and CDR2 from the germline V gene are SGDLS and YYNGEE. This CDR3 is built from 15 residues. V was trimmed by 0 bases and J by 7 bases, leaving 14 bases between them. The CDR3 region is CASSVGAIPSNEQFF. CDR3 in DNA: TGTGCCAGCAGCGTAGGAGCGATCCCCTCTAATGAGCAGTTCTTC.

V gene TRBV30 combines with J gene TRBJ2-3; TRBD2 aligns across 8 bases. CDR3 length equals 16 residues. Trimming cost V 0 bases and J 4 bases; bases outside gene matches: 9. Germline CDR1 is GTSNPN and CDR2 is SVGIG (reference sequence). CDR3 residues: CAWSVRSTSGPDTQYF. CDR3 in DNA: TGTGCCTGGAGTGTACGGTCAACTAGCGGCCCAGATACGCAGTATTTT.

This chain connects TRBV7-9 to TRBJ2-2; D is uncertain. The germline V and J ends were trimmed by 0 bases and 4 bases, with 6 bases remaining between them. This CDR3 has 14 amino acids. In germline, CDR1 is SEHNR, CDR2 FQNEAQ (reference sequence). For the CDR3, the DNA is TGTGCCAGCAGCTTAGCAGGGTTCACCGGGGAGCTGTTTTTT. It is translated as CASSLAGFTGELFF.

This clone was picked up one time. The genes are TRBV5-1 and TRBJ2-2; 8 bases agree with TRBD1. This CDR3 region has 16 residues. Germline assignment: CDR1 SGHRS and CDR2 YFSETQ. The trim removed 4 bases at V and 1 base at J, leaving 6 bases unmatched. Written as DNA, the CDR3 is TGCGCCAGCAGCCCAACCGGGACAGGGAACACCGGGGAGCTGTTTTTT. Residues: CASSPTGTGNTGELFF.

The chain recombines TRBV9 with TRBJ2-1; TRBD2 matches 11 bases. Germline CDR1 is SGDLS and CDR2 is YYNGEE. The CDR3 length is 15 residues. Unmatched junction bases numbered 2, after V lost 0 bases and J lost 6 bases. The CDR3 nucleotides read TGTGCCAGCAGCGTAGCACTAGCGGGAGTCAATGAGCAGTTCTTC. This gives the protein CASSVALAGVNEQFF. The full variable domain, in which reference TRBV9 and TRBJ2-1 provide the parts outside the CDR3, is DSGVTQTPKHLITATGQRVTLRCSPRSGDLSVYWYQQSLDQGLQFLIQYYNGEERAKGNILERFSAQQFPDLHSELNLSSLELGDSALYFCASSVALAGVNEQFFGPGTRLTVL.

The chain has TRBV28 and TRBJ2-7, with D perhaps TRBD1 or TRBD2 (5 bases each). Germline V gives CDR1 MDHEN, CDR2 SYDVKM. The CDR3 spans 14 residues. The ends were cut back, 3 bases at V and 6 bases at J, with 15 bases in the middle. CDR3: CASSFSSWGFEQYF. The CDR3 DNA is TGTGCCAGCAGTTTTTCGTCGTGGGGGTTCGAGCAGTACTTC.

The chain links TRBV19 to TRBJ1-5, with a possible D match to TRBD1 (5 bases). The V gene lost 3 bases and the J gene lost 7 bases, with 16 bases spanning the gap. Germline CDR1 LNHDA, CDR2 SQIVND (reference sequence). The CDR3 is made up of 15 amino acids. The CDR3 DNA sequence: TGTGCCAGTAGTATTTTGGGGGGTGAGGGGCAGCCCCAGCATTTT. This gives the protein CASSILGGEGQPQHF. Full variable domain (rest looked up from reference TRBV19 and TRBJ1-5): DGGITQSPKYLFRKEGQNVTLSCEQNLNHDAMYWYRQDPGQGLRLIYYSQIVNDFQKGDIAEGYSVSREKKESFPLTVTSAQKNPTAFYLCASSILGGEGQPQHFGDGTRLSIL.

The V gene is TRBV28, the J gene TRBJ2-2; TRBD1 matches at 8 bases. The ends lost 3 bases at V and 2 bases at J; junction bases unmatched: 11. CDR1 and CDR2 (germline): MDHEN, SYDVKM. This CDR3 is 18 amino acids long. The CDR3 region is CASSFWWADRGNTGELFF. The CDR3 DNA reads TGTGCCAGCAGTTTCTGGTGGGCTGACAGGGGTAACACCGGGGAGCTGTTTTTT.

The genes are TRBV7-9 and TRBJ2-1; 7 bases match TRBD1. This CDR3 is built from 14 residues. After removal of 5 bases from V and 11 bases from J, the junction contained 12 bases not matched to a gene. The germline V gene has CDR1 SEHNR and CDR2 FQNEAQ (reference sequence). CDR3 residues: CASSLRETGKKQFF. In DNA form, the CDR3 reads TGTGCCAGCAGCCTACGAGAGACAGGGAAGAAGCAGTTCTTC.

The chain couples TRBV18 to TRBJ2-7; TRBD2 matches 9 bases. From germline, CDR1 is KGHSH and CDR2 LQKENI. V shed 3 bases, J shed 3 bases, and the junction held 3 bases outside the gene matches. This CDR3 has 14 amino acids. CDR3 nucleotide sequence: TGTGCCAGCTCACCCGTAGCGGGAGTCTACGAGCAGTACTTC. This sequence encodes CASSPVAGVYEQYF.

The J gene is TRBJ1-1, the V gene TRBV5-4; 8 bases align to TRBD1. From germline, CDR1 is SGHNT and CDR2 YYREEE (reference sequence). The CDR3 is 16 amino acids. V was pared by 4 bases and J by 0 bases, with 8 bases of the junction left unmatched. The CDR3 sequence is CASSLPRGPLNTEAFF. In DNA form, the CDR3 reads TGTGCCAGCAGCCTCCCCAGGGGGCCCTTGAACACTGAAGCTTTCTTT.

The table lists this clone with a count of one. The chain is built from TRBV2 and TRBJ2-7; D is unresolved. This CDR3 is built from 12 residues. V dropped 4 bases and J dropped 5 bases, with 9 bases sitting between them. The germline V gene has CDR1 SNHLY and CDR2 FYNNEI. DNA of the CDR3: TGTGCCAGCAGTGCCATGGCCGACGAGCAGTACTTC. Translated, it gives CASSAMADEQYF.